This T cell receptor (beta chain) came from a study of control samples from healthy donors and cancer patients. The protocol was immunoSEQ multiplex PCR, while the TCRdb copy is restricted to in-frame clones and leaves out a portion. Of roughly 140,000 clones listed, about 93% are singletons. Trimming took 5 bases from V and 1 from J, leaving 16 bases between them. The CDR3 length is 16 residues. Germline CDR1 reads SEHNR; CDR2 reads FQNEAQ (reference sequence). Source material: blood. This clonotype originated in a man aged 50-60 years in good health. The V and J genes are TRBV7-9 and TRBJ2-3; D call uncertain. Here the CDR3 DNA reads TGTGCCAGCAGCCCCTATAGACGATCTGGCACAGATACGCAGTATTTT. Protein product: CASSPYRRSGTDTQYF.